This TCR beta chain was found in a study of blood T cell repertoires in COVID-19. Profiled with immunoSEQ multiplex PCR; TCRdb holds only in-frame clones, not every one. The data show roughly 250,000 clones, with 81% seen just once and about 2.9% held by the top ten. Per germline, CDR1 SGHRS and CDR2 YFSETQ. J gave up 4 bases and V 4 bases, and 23 bases lay outside the gene matches. CDR3 length equals 19 residues. The clonotype originates from a woman aged 55 to 70 with active or convalescent COVID-19. The chain joins TRBV5-1 to TRBJ2-7, with 7 bases fitting TRBD1. The sequenced sample consisted of peripheral blood. DNA of the CDR3: TGCGCCAGCAGCACCTCGAAAGATAGACAGGGCCCCGCGGCGTACGAGCAGTACTTC. Translation: CASSTSKDRQGPAAYEQYF.